This is a list of T cell receptor beta chains from one sample in a study of cytomegalovirus exposure and HLA in healthy donors. Here immunoSEQ multiplex PCR was the method, and the copy in TCRdb shows in-frame clones only, minus some. The table shows around 180,000 clones, with 78% occurring only once. Material for sequencing was PBMCs. The receptors derive from a young woman in good health and CMV-seropositive. The CDR3 runs from the conserved cysteine through the conserved F or W. D genes are given only for firm matches. The size field is filled for only some rows; it gives once, few, many or a size class.

j_gene: TRBJ2-3
v_gene: TRBV7-8
d_gene: -
abundance: -
CDR3nt: TGTGCCAGCAGCTTATACGGTCCAGAGGGGCAGTATTTT
CDR3aa: CASSLYGPEGQYF

j_gene: TRBJ1-5
v_gene: TRBV4-1
d_gene: -
abundance: -
CDR3nt: TGCGCCAGCAGCCAAGAGGGGGGAGGGAGTCAGCCCCAGCATTTT
CDR3aa: CASSQEGGGSQPQHF

j_gene: TRBJ2-5
v_gene: TRBV5-4
d_gene: -
abundance: -
CDR3nt: TGTGCCAGCAGCTTGGATCGTGGGATCGAGGGGACCCAGTACTTC
CDR3aa: CASSLDRGIEGTQYF

j_gene: TRBJ2-3
v_gene: TRBV29-1
d_gene: -
abundance: -
CDR3nt: TGCAGCGCGGGGGTCCCAGATACGCAGTATTTT
CDR3aa: CSAGVPDTQYF

j_gene: TRBJ1-4
v_gene: TRBV7-9
d_gene: -
abundance: -
CDR3nt: TGTGCCAGCAGCTCGACAGAACGTAATGAAAAACTGTTTTTT
CDR3aa: CASSSTERNEKLFF

j_gene: TRBJ1-2
v_gene: TRBV5-7
d_gene: -
abundance: -
CDR3nt: TGTGCCAGCAGCTTTAGGTTTACGAGGCTAATCGATGGCTACACCTTC
CDR3aa: CASSFRFTRLIDGYTF

j_gene: TRBJ1-1
v_gene: TRBV27
d_gene: -
abundance: -
CDR3nt: TGTGCCAGCAGTTTATCTACAGGGACGAACACTGAAGCTTTCTTT
CDR3aa: CASSLSTGTNTEAFF

j_gene: TRBJ2-3
v_gene: TRBV7-8
d_gene: -
abundance: few
CDR3nt: TGTGCCAGCAGCCCGCCAACAGTGACAGGCACAGATACGCAGTATTTT
CDR3aa: CASSPPTVTGTDTQYF

j_gene: TRBJ2-3
v_gene: TRBV7-2
d_gene: -
abundance: -
CDR3nt: TGTGCCAGCAGCCTCCCCGGGATCACAGATACGCAGTATTTT
CDR3aa: CASSLPGITDTQYF

j_gene: TRBJ2-7
v_gene: TRBV27
d_gene: TRBD1
abundance: -
CDR3nt: TGTGCCAGCAGCCGGGACAGGGGTACCTACGAGCAGTACTTC
CDR3aa: CASSRDRGTYEQYF

j_gene: TRBJ2-3
v_gene: TRBV6-5
d_gene: -
abundance: -
CDR3nt: TGTGCCAGCAGTTACGAAGGGAGAAGCACAGATACGCAGTATTTT
CDR3aa: CASSYEGRSTDTQYF